Presented here are 10 T cell receptor beta chains from one specimen sequenced in a study of blood T cell repertoires in COVID-19. Method: immunoSEQ multiplex PCR; TCRdb's copy keeps in-frame clones and lacks some. The table lists tens of thousands of clones, about 90% of them singletons. Sequencing was done on a sample of peripheral blood. These receptors all stem from a human donor with active COVID-19. The donor label of this sample is uncertain.

The chain employs TRBV7-8 and TRBJ2-7; 10 positions match TRBD1. CDR1 is SGHVS, CDR2 FQNEAQ, per germline. V gave up 1 base and J gave up 6 bases; unmatched junction bases: 0. CDR3 size: 13 residues. The CDR3 spells CASSLGTGGEQYF. In DNA, the CDR3 is TGTGCCAGCAGCTTAGGGACAGGGGGCGAGCAGTACTTC.

The chain uses TRBV6-5 and TRBJ2-2, with TRBD2 matching over 8 bases. The CDR3 runs 15 residues. Losses at the gene ends were 2 bases for V and 4 bases for J; bases not matched to a gene: 3. Per the germline V gene, CDR1 is MNHEY and CDR2 is SVGAGI. CDR3 DNA: TGTGCCAGCAGTTACCGACTAGCGAGCACCGGGGAGCTGTTTTTT. Protein sequence: CASSYRLASTGELFF.

V gene TRBV6-5 combines with J gene TRBJ2-5, with 7 bases aligning to TRBD1. Germline lookup yields CDR1 MNHEY and CDR2 SVGAGI. This CDR3 contains 15 residues. V shed 4 bases, J shed 1 base, and the junction held 6 bases outside the gene matches. The chain's CDR3 is CASSLETGTQETQYF. CDR3 bases: TGTGCCAGCAGTTTAGAGACAGGGACCCAAGAGACCCAGTACTTC.

This clone ranks as medium-sized. Other DNA sequences in this specimen translate into the identical CDR3. This rearrangement joins TRBV19 to TRBJ1-5; D uncertain. The CDR3 totals 13 residues. The germline V and J ends were trimmed by 3 bases and 2 bases, with 5 bases remaining between them. Looked up from germline, CDR1 is LNHDA and CDR2 is SQIVND (reference sequence). In DNA form, the CDR3 reads TGTGCCAGTAGTATCATAGGCAATCAGCCCCAGCATTTT. This codes for CASSIIGNQPQHF.

This clone was seen just once. The chain recombines TRBV18 with TRBJ2-6, with D possibly being TRBD2 (7 bases). Between the trimmed V and J ends, which lost 4 bases and 3 bases, there was a span of 13 bases. The CDR3 has 16 amino acids. CDR1 and CDR2 (germline): KGHSH, LQKENI. The CDR3 coding sequence is TGTGCCAGCTCACTTACCGGGGGGCGTGGGGCCAACGTCCTGACTTTC. Protein: CASSLTGGRGANVLTF.

This chain joins TRBV7-9 and TRBJ2-1; 9 bases match TRBD1. CDR3 length: 15 amino acids. With 0 bases clipped from V and 8 bases from J, the junction kept 5 bases outside the gene matches. Germline V gene data show CDR1 as SEHNR and CDR2 as FQNEAQ (reference sequence). CDR3 residues: CASSLAGQGSDEQFF. Written as DNA, the CDR3 is TGTGCCAGCAGCTTAGCAGGACAGGGGAGCGATGAGCAGTTCTTC.

V gene TRBV5-1 combines with J gene TRBJ2-3; TRBD2 aligns across 8 bases. The ends lost 0 bases at V and 6 bases at J; junction bases unmatched: 9. Germline CDR1 SGHRS, CDR2 YFSETQ. This CDR3 is built from 16 residues. CDR3 DNA: TGCGCCAGCAGCTTGGCCCGGCTAGCGGGTGCTGATACGCAGTATTTT. Amino acid sequence: CASSLARLAGADTQYF.

The genes are TRBV29-1 and TRBJ2-2; D gene uncertain. CDR1 is SQVTM, CDR2 ANQGSEA, per germline. V was clipped by 2 bases and J by 6 bases, with 10 bases between them. CDR3 size: 13 residues. CDR3 loop: CSVELRVSGELFF. As DNA, the CDR3 is TGCAGCGTTGAATTGAGAGTTTCCGGGGAGCTGTTTTTT.

The V gene is TRBV19, the J gene TRBJ2-2, with a weak D call TRBD2 (6 bases). The CDR3 runs 18 residues. Germline V CDR1 and CDR2: LNHDA, SQIVND (reference sequence). Trimming removed 3 bases at V and 2 bases at J, with 19 bases between. DNA for the CDR3: TGTGCCAGTAGTATTTCCCCCCCGGGACTTGTAAACACCGGGGAGCTGTTTTTT. It yields the protein CASSISPPGLVNTGELFF.

The rearrangement links TRBV19 to TRBJ1-1, with D perhaps matching TRBD1 (5 bases). Per germline, CDR1 LNHDA and CDR2 SQIVND (reference sequence). The CDR3 runs 14 residues. Trimming stripped 4 bases from V and 5 bases from J, with 14 bases between. The chain's CDR3 is CASSSRQGLTEAFF. CDR3 in DNA: TGTGCCAGTAGTAGCCGCCAGGGTCTTACTGAAGCTTTCTTT.